Sequencing of this T cell receptor (beta chain) was carried out in a study of STAT5B mutations in CD4+ large granular lymphocyte leukemia. Original handling: Lowest detectable productive clonotype frequency was 2.59 x 10-5. Libraries were prepared by immunoSEQ multiplex PCR; TCRdb keeps only in-frame clonotypes and omits some of them. Clone size and the V and J calls come from that table; the DNA yielded D and trimming. The sample holds fewer than 25,000 clones, about four fifths seen once. This clone was counted between two and nine times. The source material was CD4+ T cells from blood buffy coats. The sequence derives from a human donor in good health.

The CDR3 DNA sequence: TGTGCCAGCAGCTTTGGCACTAATGAAAAACTGTTTTTT. It specifies CASSFGTNEKLFF. The chain couples TRBV7-8 to TRBJ1-4; D gene uncertain. V gave up 3 bases and J gave up 2 bases, with 4 bases separating them. CDR1 is SGHVS, CDR2 FQNEAQ, per germline. The CDR3 spans 13 residues.